The clone carrying this T cell receptor beta chain was detected only once. These data originate in a study of blood T cell repertoires in COVID-19. The overall study: Samples taken during acute and convalescent COVID-19 were collected in the United States, Italy and Spain. Sources were T cells, B-cell-depleted T cells, or PBMCs; the material itself was cDNA or gDNA.

Methods used by the authors: Cell counts per sample came from amplifying reference gene primers. Produced via immunoSEQ multiplex PCR; TCRdb's table is partial and in-frame only. From that table come the V and J calls and clone size; the DNA was used to work out D and trimming. This table has a few hundred thousand clones, around 88% appearing once. The CDR3 is made up of 19 amino acids. Losses at the gene ends were 3 bases for V and 2 bases for J; bases not matched to a gene: 11. Germline V gene lookup returns CDR1 KGHDR and CDR2 SFDVKD. This clonotype originated in a woman younger than 45 who had recovered from COVID-19. The chain uses TRBV24-1 and TRBJ2-2; 10 positions agree with TRBD1. The sample comprised peripheral blood. The CDR3 DNA sequence: TGTGCCACCAGTGATGACAGGGGGCGAGCCTTAACCAACACCGGGGAGCTGTTTTTT. Encoded protein: CATSDDRGRALTNTGELFF.